This T cell receptor beta chain was identified in a study of CD8+CD57+ T cells in acquired aplastic anemia. Study-wide findings and caveats: Controls did not differ significantly from patients in CD8+ Simpson's diversity. Patients had around 28 CD8+ CDR3 sequences in common with controls (the shared set).

Profiling of TCR beta VDJ combinations and CDR3 sequences used genomic DNA as template. Each CDR3 protein is one row after TCRdb ran MiXCR on the reads. The data show approximately 190,000 distinct CDR3 sequences, over 60% seen once. This clonotype was seen only a few times. Its antigen is undetermined. Germline loops: CDR1 ENHRY, CDR2 SYGVKD. V lost 6 bases and J 2 bases, leaving 10 bases between the germline ends. The CDR3 has 13 amino acids. The material sequenced was sorted CD4+, CD8+, or CD8+CD57+ T cells (not recorded which) from PBMCs. The chain couples TRBV10-3 to TRBJ2-5; D possibly corresponds to TRBD1 (5 bases). The sequence came from a human donor with severe aplastic anemia or a healthy control (not recorded which). The chain's CDR3 is CAIRTVGQETQYF. CDR3 bases: TGTGCCATCAGGACAGTGGGGCAAGAGACCCAGTACTTC.